The T cell receptor (beta chain) described here comes from a study of T cells in Graves' hyperthyroidism and ophthalmopathy. This CDR3 contains 14 residues. The junction had 8 bases not matched to a gene; V was cut back by 8 bases and J by 7 bases. Germline V gene data show CDR1 as MNHEY and CDR2 as SVGAGI. RNA transcripts were the template for amplifying TCR beta CDR3 regions. Initially, a first-round RT-PCR of the TCR CDR3 employed the HTBI primer set. TCRdb itself ran the multiplex PCR reads through MiXCR, one entry per CDR3 protein. The repertoire holds about 24,000 distinct CDR3 sequences, around 50% seen once, with around 25% in the top ten.

The specimen was blood. The receptor was isolated from a woman aged 40 to 50 with Graves' hyperthyroidism that later progressed to Graves' ophthalmopathy. V gene TRBV6-5 combines with J gene TRBJ2-7; 13 nucleotides line up with TRBD2. The chain's CDR3 is CASSGTSGMREQYF. The CDR3 nucleotides read TGTGCCAGCTCTGGGACTAGCGGGATGAGGGAGCAGTACTTC.